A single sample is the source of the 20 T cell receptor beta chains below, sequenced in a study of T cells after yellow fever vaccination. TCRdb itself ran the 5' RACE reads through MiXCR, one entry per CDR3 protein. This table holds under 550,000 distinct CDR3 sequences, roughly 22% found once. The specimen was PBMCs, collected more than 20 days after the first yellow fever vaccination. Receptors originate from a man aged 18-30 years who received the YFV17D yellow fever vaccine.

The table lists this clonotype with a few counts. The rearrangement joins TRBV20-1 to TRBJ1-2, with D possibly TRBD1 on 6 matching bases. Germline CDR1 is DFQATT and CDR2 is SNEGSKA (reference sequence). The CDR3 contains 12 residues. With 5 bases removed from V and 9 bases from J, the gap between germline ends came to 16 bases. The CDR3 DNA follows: TGCAGTGCTGGCGGAACAGGGTTACGCTACACCTTC. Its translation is CSAGGTGLRYTF.

CDR3 region: CASSLETPSYNEQFF. The CDR3 coding sequence is TGTGCCAGCAGTCTTGAGACGCCGAGCTACAATGAGCAGTTCTTC. The chain recombines TRBV2 with TRBJ2-1; no clear D gene. The germline V gene has CDR1 SNHLY and CDR2 FYNNEI. CDR3 length: 15 residues. Trimming took 5 bases from V and 3 from J, leaving 14 bases between them.

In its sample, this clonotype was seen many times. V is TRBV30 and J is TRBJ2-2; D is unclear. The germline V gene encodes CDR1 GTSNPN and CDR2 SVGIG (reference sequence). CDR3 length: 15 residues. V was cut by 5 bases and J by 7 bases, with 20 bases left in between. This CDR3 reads CAWGRKTSWVGELFF. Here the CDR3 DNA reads TGTGCCTGGGGACGGAAGACCTCTTGGGTCGGGGAGCTGTTTTTT. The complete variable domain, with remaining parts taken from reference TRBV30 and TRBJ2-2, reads SQTIHQWPATLVQPVGSPLSLECTVEGTSNPNLYWYRQAAGRGLQLLFYSVGIGQISSEVPQNLSASRPQDRQFILSSKKLLLSDSGFYLCAWGRKTSWVGELFFGEGSRLTVL.

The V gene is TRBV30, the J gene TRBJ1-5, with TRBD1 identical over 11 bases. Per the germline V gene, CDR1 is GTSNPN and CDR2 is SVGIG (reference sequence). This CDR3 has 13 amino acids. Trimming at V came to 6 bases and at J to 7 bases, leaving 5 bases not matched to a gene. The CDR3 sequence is CACSGTGGQPQHF. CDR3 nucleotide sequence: TGTGCCTGCTCCGGGACAGGGGGACAGCCCCAGCATTTT.

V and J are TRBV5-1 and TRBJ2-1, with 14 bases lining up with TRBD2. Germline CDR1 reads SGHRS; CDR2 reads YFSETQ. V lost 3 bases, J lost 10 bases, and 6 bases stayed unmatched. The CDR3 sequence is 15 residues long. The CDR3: CASSSGTSGGWEQFF. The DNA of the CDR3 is TGCGCCAGCAGCTCCGGGACTAGCGGGGGATGGGAGCAGTTCTTC.

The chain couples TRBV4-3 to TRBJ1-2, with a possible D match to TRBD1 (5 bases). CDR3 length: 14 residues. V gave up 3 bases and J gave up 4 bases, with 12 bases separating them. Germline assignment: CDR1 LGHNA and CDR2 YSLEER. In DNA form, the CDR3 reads TGCGCCAGCAGCCAGGACGACAGCACCTATGGCTACACCTTC. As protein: CASSQDDSTYGYTF.

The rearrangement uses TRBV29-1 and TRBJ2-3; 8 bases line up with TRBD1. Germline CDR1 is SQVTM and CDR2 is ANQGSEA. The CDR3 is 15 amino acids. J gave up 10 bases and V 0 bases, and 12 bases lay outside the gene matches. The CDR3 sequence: CSVEETDRVPFPQYF. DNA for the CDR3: TGCAGCGTTGAAGAAACGGACAGGGTCCCTTTCCCGCAGTATTTT.

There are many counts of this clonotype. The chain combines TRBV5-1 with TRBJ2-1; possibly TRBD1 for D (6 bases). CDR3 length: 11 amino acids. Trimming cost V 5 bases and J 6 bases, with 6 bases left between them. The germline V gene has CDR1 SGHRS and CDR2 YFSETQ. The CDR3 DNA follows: TGCGCCAGCAGACAGGGCAATGAGCAGTTCTTC. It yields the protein CASRQGNEQFF.

In nucleotides, the CDR3 is TGTGCCAGCAGCTTAGGATCTGGACTAAACAATGAGCAGTTCTTC. Its translation: CASSLGSGLNNEQFF. The chain couples TRBV7-2 to TRBJ2-1; tentatively, D is TRBD2 (6 bases). Deletions cut 1 base from V and 5 bases from J, with 12 bases between. This CDR3 contains 15 residues. Germline V gene sequence: CDR1 SGHTA, CDR2 FQGNSA.

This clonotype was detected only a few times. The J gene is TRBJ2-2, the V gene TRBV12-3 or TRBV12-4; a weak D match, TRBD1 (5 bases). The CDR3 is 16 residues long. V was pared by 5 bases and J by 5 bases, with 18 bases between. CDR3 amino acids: CASSTRQGALTGELFF. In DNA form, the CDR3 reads TGTGCCAGCAGTACCAGACAAGGGGCGCTGACCGGGGAGCTGTTTTTT.

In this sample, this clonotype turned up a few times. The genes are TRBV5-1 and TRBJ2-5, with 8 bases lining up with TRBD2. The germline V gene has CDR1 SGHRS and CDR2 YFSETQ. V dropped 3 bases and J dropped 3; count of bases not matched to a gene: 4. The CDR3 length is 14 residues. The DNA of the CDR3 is TGCGCCAGCAGCTCCGGGACTAGGGAAGAGACCCAGTACTTC. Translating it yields CASSSGTREETQYF. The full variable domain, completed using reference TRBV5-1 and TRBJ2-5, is KAGVTQTPRYLIKTRGQQVTLSCSPISGHRSVSWYQQTPGQGLQFLFEYFSETQRNKGNFPGRFSGRQFSNSRSEMNVSTLELGDSALYLCASSSGTREETQYFGPGTRLLVL.

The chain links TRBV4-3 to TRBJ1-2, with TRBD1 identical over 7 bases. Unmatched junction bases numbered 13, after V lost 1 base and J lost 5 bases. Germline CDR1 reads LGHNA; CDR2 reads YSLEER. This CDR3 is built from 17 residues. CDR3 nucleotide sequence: TGCGCCAGCAGCCAAGGGTGGACAGGACCCATTGGGTATGGCTACACCTTC. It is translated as CASSQGWTGPIGYGYTF.

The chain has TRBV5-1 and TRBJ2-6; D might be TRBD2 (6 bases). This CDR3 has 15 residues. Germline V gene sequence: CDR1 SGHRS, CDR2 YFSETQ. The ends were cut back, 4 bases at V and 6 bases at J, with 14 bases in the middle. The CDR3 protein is CASSPRDLEANVLTF. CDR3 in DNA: TGCGCCAGCAGCCCCCGGGACTTGGAGGCCAACGTCCTGACTTTC.

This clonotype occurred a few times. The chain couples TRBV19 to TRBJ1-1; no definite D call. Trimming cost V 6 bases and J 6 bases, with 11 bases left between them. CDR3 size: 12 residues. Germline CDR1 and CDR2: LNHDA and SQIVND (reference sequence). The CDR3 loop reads CASRGNAAEAFF. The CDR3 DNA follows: TGTGCCAGTAGAGGGAATGCCGCTGAAGCTTTCTTT.

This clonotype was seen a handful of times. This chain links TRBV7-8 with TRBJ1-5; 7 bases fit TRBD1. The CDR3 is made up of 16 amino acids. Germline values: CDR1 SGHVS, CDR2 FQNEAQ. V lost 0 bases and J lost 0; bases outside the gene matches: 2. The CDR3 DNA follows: TGTGCCAGCAGCTTAGCGGGACAGAATAGCAATCAGCCCCAGCATTTT. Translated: CASSLAGQNSNQPQHF. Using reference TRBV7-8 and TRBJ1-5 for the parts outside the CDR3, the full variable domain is GAGVSQSPRYKVAKRGQDVALRCDPISGHVSLFWYQQALGQGPEFLTYFQNEAQLDKSGLPSDRFFAERPEGSVSTLKIQRTQQEDSAVYLCASSLAGQNSNQPQHFGDGTRLSIL.

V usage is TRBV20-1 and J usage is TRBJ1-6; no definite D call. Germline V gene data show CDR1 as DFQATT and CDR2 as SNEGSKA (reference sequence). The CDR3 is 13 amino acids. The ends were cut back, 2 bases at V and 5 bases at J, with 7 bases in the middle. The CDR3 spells CSARNTDNSPLHF. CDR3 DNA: TGCAGTGCTAGAAATACAGATAATTCACCCCTCCACTTT.

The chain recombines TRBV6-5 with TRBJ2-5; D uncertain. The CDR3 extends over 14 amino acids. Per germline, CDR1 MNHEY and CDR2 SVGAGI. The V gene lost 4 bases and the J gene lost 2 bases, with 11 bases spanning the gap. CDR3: CASSSNPTQETQYF. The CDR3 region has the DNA TGTGCCAGCAGTTCCAACCCCACACAAGAGACCCAGTACTTC.

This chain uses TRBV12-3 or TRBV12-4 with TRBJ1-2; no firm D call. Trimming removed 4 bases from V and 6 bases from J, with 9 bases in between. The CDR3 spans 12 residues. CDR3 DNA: TGTGCCAGCAGTTCGACCTGGAATGGCTACACCTTC. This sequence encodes CASSSTWNGYTF.

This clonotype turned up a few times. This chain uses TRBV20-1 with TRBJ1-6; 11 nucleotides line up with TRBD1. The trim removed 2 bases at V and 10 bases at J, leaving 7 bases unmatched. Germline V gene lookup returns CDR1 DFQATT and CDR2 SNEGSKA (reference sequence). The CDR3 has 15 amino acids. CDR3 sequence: CSARWDRGGGSPLHF. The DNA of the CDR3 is TGCAGTGCTAGATGGGACAGGGGGGGAGGCTCACCCCTCCACTTT.

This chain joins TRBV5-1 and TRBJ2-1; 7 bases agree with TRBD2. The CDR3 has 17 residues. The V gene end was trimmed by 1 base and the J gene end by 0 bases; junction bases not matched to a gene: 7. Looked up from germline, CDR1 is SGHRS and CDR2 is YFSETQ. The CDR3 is CASSLLGEGSSYNEQFF. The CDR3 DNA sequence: TGCGCCAGCAGCTTGTTAGGGGAGGGGAGCTCCTACAATGAGCAGTTCTTC.